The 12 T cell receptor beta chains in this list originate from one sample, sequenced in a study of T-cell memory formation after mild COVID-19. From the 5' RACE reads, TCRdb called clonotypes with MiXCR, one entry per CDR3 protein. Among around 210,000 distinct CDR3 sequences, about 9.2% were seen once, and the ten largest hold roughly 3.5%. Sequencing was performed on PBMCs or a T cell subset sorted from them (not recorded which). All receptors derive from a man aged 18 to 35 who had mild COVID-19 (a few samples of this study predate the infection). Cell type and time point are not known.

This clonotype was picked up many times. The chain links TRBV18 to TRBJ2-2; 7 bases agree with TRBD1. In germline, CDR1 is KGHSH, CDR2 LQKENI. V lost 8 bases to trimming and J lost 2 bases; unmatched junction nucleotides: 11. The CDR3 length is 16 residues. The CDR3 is CASKSWDSQNTGELFF. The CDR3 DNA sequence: TGTGCCAGCAAAAGTTGGGACAGCCAAAACACCGGGGAGCTGTTTTTT.

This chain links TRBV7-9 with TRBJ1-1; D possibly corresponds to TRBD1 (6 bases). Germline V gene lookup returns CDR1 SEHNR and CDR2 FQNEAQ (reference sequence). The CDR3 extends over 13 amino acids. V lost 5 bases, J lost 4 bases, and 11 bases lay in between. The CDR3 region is CASSPLDSTEAFF. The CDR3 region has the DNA TGTGCCAGCAGCCCTTTGGACAGCACTGAAGCTTTCTTT. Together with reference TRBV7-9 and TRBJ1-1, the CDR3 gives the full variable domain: DTGVSQNPRHKITKRGQNVTFRCDPISEHNRLYWYRQTLGQGPEFLTYFQNEAQLEKSRLLSDRFSAERPKGSFSTLEIQRTEQGDSAMYLCASSPLDSTEAFFGQGTRLTVV.

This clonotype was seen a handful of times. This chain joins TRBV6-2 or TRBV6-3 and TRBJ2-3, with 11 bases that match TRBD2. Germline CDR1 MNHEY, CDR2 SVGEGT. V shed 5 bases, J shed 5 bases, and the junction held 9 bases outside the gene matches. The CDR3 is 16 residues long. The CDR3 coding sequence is TGTGCCAGCAGTCGGACTAGCGGGTCGGTGGGAGATACGCAGTATTTT. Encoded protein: CASSRTSGSVGDTQYF.

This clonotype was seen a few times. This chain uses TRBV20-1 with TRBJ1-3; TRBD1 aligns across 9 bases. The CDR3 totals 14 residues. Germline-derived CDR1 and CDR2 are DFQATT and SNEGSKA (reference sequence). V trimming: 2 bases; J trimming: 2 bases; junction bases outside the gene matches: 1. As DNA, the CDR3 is TGCAGTGCTAGACGACAGGGGGCTGGAAACACCATATATTTT. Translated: CSARRQGAGNTIYF.

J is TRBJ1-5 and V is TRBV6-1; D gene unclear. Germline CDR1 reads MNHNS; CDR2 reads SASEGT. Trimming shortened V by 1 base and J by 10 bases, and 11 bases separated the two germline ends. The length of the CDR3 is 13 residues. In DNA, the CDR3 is TGTGCCAGCAGTGAAGTACGGGGAGATCCCCAGCATTTT. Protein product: CASSEVRGDPQHF.

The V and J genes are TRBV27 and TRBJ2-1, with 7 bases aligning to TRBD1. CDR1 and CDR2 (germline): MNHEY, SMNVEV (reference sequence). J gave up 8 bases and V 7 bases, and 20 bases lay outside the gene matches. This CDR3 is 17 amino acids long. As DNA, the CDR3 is TGTGCCAGCACCGACACCCCAGGCAGGGCAGGGGGTGATGAGCAGTTCTTC. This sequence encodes CASTDTPGRAGGDEQFF.

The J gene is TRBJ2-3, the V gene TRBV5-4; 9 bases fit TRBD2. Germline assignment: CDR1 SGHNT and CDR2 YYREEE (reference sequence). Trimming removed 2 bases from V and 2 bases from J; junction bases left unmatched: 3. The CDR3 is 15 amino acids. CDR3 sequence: CASSFGGGVTDTQYF. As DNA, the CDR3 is TGTGCCAGCAGCTTTGGCGGGGGGGTCACAGATACGCAGTATTTT.

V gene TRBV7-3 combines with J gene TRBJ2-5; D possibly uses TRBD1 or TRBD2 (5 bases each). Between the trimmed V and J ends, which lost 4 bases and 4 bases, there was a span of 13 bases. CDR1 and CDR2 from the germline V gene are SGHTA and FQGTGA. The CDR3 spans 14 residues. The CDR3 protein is CASSYQGSGETQYF. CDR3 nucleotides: TGTGCCAGCAGCTACCAGGGAAGCGGAGAGACCCAGTACTTC. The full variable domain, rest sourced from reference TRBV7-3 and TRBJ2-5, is GAGVSQTPSNKVTEKGKYVELRCDPISGHTALYWYRQSLGQGPEFLIYFQGTGAADDSGLPNDRFFAVRPEGSVSTLKIQRTERGDSAVYLCASSYQGSGETQYFGPGTRLLVL.

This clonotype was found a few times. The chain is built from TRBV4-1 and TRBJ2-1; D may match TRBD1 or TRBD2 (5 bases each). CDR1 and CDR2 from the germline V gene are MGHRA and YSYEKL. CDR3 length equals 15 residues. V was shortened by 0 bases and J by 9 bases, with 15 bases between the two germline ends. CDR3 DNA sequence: TGCGCCAGCAGCCAAGATCCGGGACCAACGGGTGAGCAGTTCTTC. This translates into CASSQDPGPTGEQFF.

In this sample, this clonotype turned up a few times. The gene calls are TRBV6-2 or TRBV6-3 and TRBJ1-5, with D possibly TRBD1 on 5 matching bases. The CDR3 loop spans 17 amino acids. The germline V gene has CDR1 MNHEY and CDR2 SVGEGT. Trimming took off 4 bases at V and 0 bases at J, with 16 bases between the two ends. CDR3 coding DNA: TGTGCCAGCAGTTCCGGGTACGGGACTTTTAGCAATCAGCCCCAGCATTTT. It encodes CASSSGYGTFSNQPQHF.

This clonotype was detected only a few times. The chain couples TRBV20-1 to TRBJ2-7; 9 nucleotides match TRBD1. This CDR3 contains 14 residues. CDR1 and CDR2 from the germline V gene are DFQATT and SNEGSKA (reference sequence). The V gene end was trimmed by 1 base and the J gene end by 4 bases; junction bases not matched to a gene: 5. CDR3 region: CSARGHRGLYEQYF. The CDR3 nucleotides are TGCAGTGCTAGAGGACACAGGGGGCTTTACGAGCAGTACTTC.

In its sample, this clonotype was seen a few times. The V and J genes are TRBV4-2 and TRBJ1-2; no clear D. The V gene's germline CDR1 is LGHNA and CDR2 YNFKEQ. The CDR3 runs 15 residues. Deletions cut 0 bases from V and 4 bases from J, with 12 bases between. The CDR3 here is CASSQDLAGSYGYTF. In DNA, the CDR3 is TGTGCCAGCAGCCAAGATCTTGCGGGGAGCTATGGCTACACCTTC.